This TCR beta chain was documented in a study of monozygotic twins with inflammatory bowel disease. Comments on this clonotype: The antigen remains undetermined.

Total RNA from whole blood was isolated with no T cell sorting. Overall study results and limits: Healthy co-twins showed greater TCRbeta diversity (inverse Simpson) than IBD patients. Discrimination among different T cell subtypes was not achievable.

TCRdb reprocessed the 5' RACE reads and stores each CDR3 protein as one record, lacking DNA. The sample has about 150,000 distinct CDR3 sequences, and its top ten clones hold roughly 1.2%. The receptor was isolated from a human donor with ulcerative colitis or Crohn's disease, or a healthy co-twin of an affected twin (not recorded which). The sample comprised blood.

CDR3 sequence reads: CSASMKPGTGVVEQYF. The J gene is TRBJ2-7, the V gene TRBV20-1; checking the TCRdb D call of TRBD1 is not possible without DNA. Germline CDR1 reads DFQATT; CDR2 reads SNEGSKA (reference sequence). The CDR3 has 16 residues.